Below, 25 T cell receptor beta chains from the same sample are listed, as sequenced in a study of cytomegalovirus exposure and HLA in healthy donors. 13 Jbeta primers and 60 Vbeta primers were used for the PCR. Profiling relied on immunoSEQ multiplex PCR, and the TCRdb table lists in-frame clones only, not all of them. The listing records around 100,000 clones. The sample was PBMCs. These receptors came from a man aged 35 to 55 in good health and CMV-seronegative.

The chain has TRBV29-1 and TRBJ2-2; no clear D. The germline V gene encodes CDR1 SQVTM and CDR2 ANQGSEA. Trimming took off 5 bases at V and 1 base at J, with 11 bases between the two ends. This CDR3 region has 14 residues. This CDR3 reads CSVTNPQNTGELFF. The CDR3 bases are TGCAGCGTTACGAACCCACAGAACACCGGGGAGCTGTTTTTT.

The V and J genes are TRBV6-1 and TRBJ2-2; D may be TRBD1 (5 bases). The CDR3 covers 15 residues. The germline V gene encodes CDR1 MNHNS and CDR2 SASEGT. Trimming took 4 bases from V and 4 from J, leaving 13 bases between them. CDR3 nucleotide sequence: TGTGCCAGCAGTGGTGTGACAGTGGGCACCGGGGAGCTGTTTTTT. Translated: CASSGVTVGTGELFF.

The chain is built from TRBV19 and TRBJ1-5; a possible D gene is TRBD1 (6 bases). The germline V gene has CDR1 LNHDA and CDR2 SQIVND (reference sequence). V was clipped by 2 bases and J by 6 bases, with 11 bases between them. There are 14 residues in the CDR3. Written as DNA, the CDR3 is TGTGCCAGTAGTATACCCAGGGGAGCTCAGCCCCAGCATTTT. Translating gives CASSIPRGAQPQHF.

This sequence joins TRBV2 and TRBJ1-5, with 7 bases matching TRBD1. CDR1 and CDR2 from the germline V gene are SNHLY and FYNNEI. V shed 4 bases, J shed 3 bases, and the junction held 6 bases outside the gene matches. This CDR3 has 15 residues. The CDR3 loop is CASSVRGQFNQPQHF. As DNA, the CDR3 is TGTGCCAGCAGTGTTCGGGGACAGTTCAATCAGCCCCAGCATTTT.

The rearrangement uses TRBV2 and TRBJ2-5; 7 nucleotides agree with TRBD1. The CDR3 loop spans 13 amino acids. Germline trimming cut 4 bases from V and 1 base from J; bases unmatched to any gene: 0. Germline-derived CDR1 and CDR2 are SNHLY and FYNNEI. The CDR3 sequence: CASSGDSQETQYF. The CDR3 DNA reads TGTGCCAGCAGTGGGGACAGCCAAGAGACCCAGTACTTC.

The rearrangement joins TRBV5-1 to TRBJ2-3, with 10 bases fitting TRBD2. The CDR3 runs to 15 residues. V was pared by 1 base and J by 3 bases, with 2 bases of the junction left unmatched. Germline loops: CDR1 SGHRS, CDR2 YFSETQ. CDR3 DNA sequence: TGCGCCAGCAGCTTGTTAGCGGGAGGAACAGATACGCAGTATTTT. Encoded protein: CASSLLAGGTDTQYF.

The chain combines TRBV2 with TRBJ2-1, with 10 bases that match TRBD2. V trimming: 11 bases; J trimming: 6 bases; junction bases outside the gene matches: 4. CDR1 and CDR2 from the germline V gene are SNHLY and FYNNEI. The CDR3 is 12 amino acids. CDR3 in amino acids: CAGTSGINEQFF. The CDR3 region has the DNA TGTGCCGGTACTAGCGGGATCAATGAGCAGTTCTTC.

The chain carries TRBV27 and TRBJ2-2, with TRBD1 identical over 11 bases. The CDR3 sequence is 19 residues long. Losses at the gene ends were 4 bases for V and 4 bases for J; bases not matched to a gene: 14. The V gene's germline CDR1 is MNHEY and CDR2 SMNVEV (reference sequence). The chain's CDR3 is CASSSPGGGQGARTGELFF. In nucleotides, the CDR3 is TGTGCCAGCAGTTCCCCCGGGGGTGGACAGGGGGCGCGCACCGGGGAGCTGTTTTTT.

CDR3 sequence (DNA): TGTGCCAGCAGCTTCAGAGCGGGGGTAGAGACCCAGTACTTC. This translates into CASSFRAGVETQYF. The V and J genes are TRBV7-6 and TRBJ2-5, with 8 bases that match TRBD2. This CDR3 contains 14 residues. Trimming removed 3 bases from V and 4 bases from J; junction bases left unmatched: 4. CDR1 is SGHVS, CDR2 FNYEAQ, per germline.

This chain links TRBV10-1 with TRBJ2-1; possible D gene TRBD2, 7 bases. V lost 0 bases and J 4 bases, leaving 13 bases between the germline ends. The germline gives CDR1 WNHNN, CDR2 SYGVQD (reference sequence). The CDR3 contains 16 residues. The CDR3 nucleotides read TGCGCCAGCAGTGAGTCTATGGGGGGGGCTTACAATGAGCAGTTCTTC. It is translated as CASSESMGGAYNEQFF.

V gene TRBV5-4 combines with J gene TRBJ2-1; 11 bases fit TRBD2. This CDR3 has 15 amino acids. The junction had 4 bases not matched to a gene; V was cut back by 1 base and J by 7 bases. CDR1 is SGHNT, CDR2 YYREEE, per germline (reference sequence). Here the CDR3 DNA reads TGTGCCAGCAGCTTGCGGGCTAGCGGGAGGAATGAGCAGTTCTTC. This codes for CASSLRASGRNEQFF.

This rearrangement joins TRBV4-3 to TRBJ1-3; no clear D gene. The CDR3 loop spans 16 amino acids. The V gene's germline CDR1 is LGHNA and CDR2 YSLEER. Trimming removed 0 bases from V and 0 bases from J, with 9 bases in between. CDR3 nucleotide sequence: TGCGCCAGCAGCCAAGACAGGCAGATCTCTGGAAACACCATATATTTT. Its protein product is CASSQDRQISGNTIYF.

DNA of the CDR3: TGTGCCAGCAGCTTTTCAGGATCTGGAAACACCATATATTTT. This codes for CASSFSGSGNTIYF. V is TRBV13 and J is TRBJ1-3, with D uncertain. The CDR3 consists of 14 residues. Between the trimmed V and J ends, which lost 3 bases and 1 base, there was a span of 7 bases. Germline CDR1 is PRHDT and CDR2 is FYEKMQ (reference sequence).

The chain recombines TRBV5-1 with TRBJ2-5, with 9 bases matching TRBD2. The CDR3 is 14 amino acids. CDR1 and CDR2 from the germline V gene are SGHRS and YFSETQ. With 4 bases clipped from V and 5 bases from J, the junction kept 6 bases outside the gene matches. The CDR3 protein is CASSPERGDETQYF. CDR3 DNA: TGCGCCAGCAGCCCGGAGCGGGGGGACGAGACCCAGTACTTC.

The gene calls are TRBV18 and TRBJ1-1; D is uncertain. The germline CDR1 and CDR2 sequences are KGHSH and LQKENI. Trimming left V 2 bases short and J 3 bases short, with 10 bases between. CDR3 length equals 14 residues. Written as DNA, the CDR3 is TGTGCCAGCTCACCAACAGACAAATACACTGAAGCTTTCTTT. Amino acid sequence: CASSPTDKYTEAFF. Complete variable domain (other parts from reference TRBV18 and TRBJ1-1): NAGVMQNPRHLVRRRGQEARLRCSPMKGHSHVYWYRQLPEEGLKFMVYLQKENIIDESGMPKERFSAEFPKEGPSILRIQQVVRGDSAAYFCASSPTDKYTEAFFGQGTRLTVV.

Of note for this clone: Relative to the germline gene, one junction end is altered; a read error may explain this. V gene TRBV6-1 combines with J gene TRBJ1-3, with no clear D. CDR3 length: 14 residues. Germline V CDR1 and CDR2: MNHNS, SASEGT. The CDR3 reads CVSSTGSSGNTIYF. CDR3 DNA: TGTGTCAGCAGTACGGGGTCCTCTGGAAACACCATATATTTT.

This chain links TRBV19 with TRBJ1-2, with TRBD1 identical over 8 bases. This CDR3 comprises 14 residues. CDR1 and CDR2 from the germline V gene are LNHDA and SQIVND (reference sequence). V lost 7 bases to trimming and J lost 2 bases; unmatched junction nucleotides: 6. This CDR3 reads CASTLRTGNYGYTF. The CDR3 region has the DNA TGTGCCAGTACCTTACGGACAGGGAACTATGGCTACACCTTC.

The genes are TRBV18 and TRBJ1-5, with 10 positions matching TRBD1. V lost 6 bases and J lost 4; bases outside the gene matches: 9. The V gene's germline CDR1 is KGHSH and CDR2 LQKENI. This CDR3 region has 16 residues. CDR3 sequence reads: CASSQGTGALNQPQHF. The CDR3 DNA is TGTGCCAGCTCGCAAGGGACAGGGGCCTTGAATCAGCCCCAGCATTTT.

V usage is TRBV7-9 and J usage is TRBJ1-4; 8 bases are shared with TRBD1. CDR3 length equals 16 residues. V lost 5 bases and J lost 8; bases outside the gene matches: 13. In germline, CDR1 is SEHNR, CDR2 FQNEAQ (reference sequence). CDR3 sequence (DNA): TGTGCCAGCAGCAGGGGGTTGACAGGGGTGATCGAAAAACTGTTTTTT. Its translation is CASSRGLTGVIEKLFF.

V gene TRBV4-3 combines with J gene TRBJ2-6; 7 nucleotides align to TRBD1. From germline, CDR1 is LGHNA and CDR2 YSLEER. This CDR3 has 17 residues. The V gene end was trimmed by 4 bases and the J gene end by 0 bases; junction bases not matched to a gene: 6. The CDR3 coding sequence is TGCGCCAGCAGCCGAGGGACAGCGAGCTCTGGGGCCAACGTCCTGACTTTC. It is translated as CASSRGTASSGANVLTF.

The V call is TRBV28, the J call TRBJ1-3, with TRBD1 matching 7 bases. V lost 6 bases to trimming and J lost 5 bases; unmatched junction nucleotides: 10. Per the germline V gene, CDR1 is MDHEN and CDR2 is SYDVKM. CDR3 size: 15 residues. The CDR3 DNA reads TGTGCCAGCAGCTCCCCAGGGGGAGAACGAAACACCATATATTTT. Protein: CASSSPGGERNTIYF.

The chain joins TRBV5-1 to TRBJ2-7; perhaps TRBD2 as D (6 bases). Germline V lookup: CDR1 SGHRS, CDR2 YFSETQ. The CDR3 extends over 15 amino acids. The V end was cut by 4 bases, the J end by 4 bases, with 18 bases between. The CDR3 region has the DNA TGCGCCAGCAGCCCACCGGGACTGATGAGGTACGAGCAGTACTTC. Translating gives CASSPPGLMRYEQYF.

The gene calls are TRBV5-1 and TRBJ2-7; 9 nucleotides agree with TRBD1. The CDR3 loop spans 14 amino acids. Trimming cost V 0 bases and J 7 bases; bases outside gene matches: 5. The germline CDR1 and CDR2 sequences are SGHRS and YFSETQ. CDR3 sequence: CASSLAQGAGEQYF. The CDR3 DNA sequence: TGCGCCAGCAGCTTGGCACAGGGGGCTGGTGAGCAGTACTTC.

Concerning this clone: A junction end diverges from the germline sequence, so it may reflect a read error. The chain links TRBV5-1 to TRBJ2-7, with no clear D. The CDR3 extends over 14 amino acids. In germline, CDR1 is SGHRS, CDR2 YFSETQ. CDR3 in DNA: TGTGCCAGCAGCTTGCAAGTCAGCTCCTACGAGCAGTACTTC. Translation gives CASSLQVSSYEQYF.

This chain connects TRBV4-3 to TRBJ1-2; D might be TRBD1 (5 bases). The CDR3 runs 16 residues. V lost 4 bases and J lost 2, with 17 bases in between. From germline, CDR1 is LGHNA and CDR2 YSLEER. The CDR3 region is CASSPQPRGENYGYTF. The CDR3 DNA is TGCGCCAGCAGCCCTCAACCGCGGGGGGAGAACTATGGCTACACCTTC.